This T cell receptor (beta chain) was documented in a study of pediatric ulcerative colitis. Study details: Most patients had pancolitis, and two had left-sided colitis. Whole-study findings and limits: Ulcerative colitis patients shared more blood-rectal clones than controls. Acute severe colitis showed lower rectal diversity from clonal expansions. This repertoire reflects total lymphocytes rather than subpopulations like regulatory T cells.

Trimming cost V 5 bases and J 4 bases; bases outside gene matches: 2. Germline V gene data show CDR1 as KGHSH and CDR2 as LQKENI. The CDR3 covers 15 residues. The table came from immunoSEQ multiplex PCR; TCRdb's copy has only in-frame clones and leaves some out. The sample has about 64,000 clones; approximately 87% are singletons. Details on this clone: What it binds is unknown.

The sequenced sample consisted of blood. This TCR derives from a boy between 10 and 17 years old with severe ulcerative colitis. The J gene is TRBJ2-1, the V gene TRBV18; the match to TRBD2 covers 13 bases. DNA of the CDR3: TGTGCCAGCTCAGGGGGACTAGCGGGATACAATGAGCAGTTCTTC. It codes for CASSGGLAGYNEQFF.